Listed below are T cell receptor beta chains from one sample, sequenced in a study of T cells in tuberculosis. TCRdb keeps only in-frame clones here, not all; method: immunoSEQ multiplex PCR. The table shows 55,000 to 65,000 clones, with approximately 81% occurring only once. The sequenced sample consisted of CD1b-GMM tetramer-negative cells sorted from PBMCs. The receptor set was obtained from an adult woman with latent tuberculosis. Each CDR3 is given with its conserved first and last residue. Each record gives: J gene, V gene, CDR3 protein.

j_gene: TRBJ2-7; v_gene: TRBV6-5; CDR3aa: CASSHTGVGSYEQYF
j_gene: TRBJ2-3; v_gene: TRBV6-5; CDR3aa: CASSYSDSSTDTQYF
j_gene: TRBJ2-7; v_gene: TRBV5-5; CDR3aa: CASSPGGGWLENEQYF
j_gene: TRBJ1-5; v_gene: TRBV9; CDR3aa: CASSVDGSGPQHF
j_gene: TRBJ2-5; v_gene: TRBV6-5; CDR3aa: CASTETGRETQYF
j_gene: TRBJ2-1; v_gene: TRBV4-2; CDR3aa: CASSQDGRLEQFF
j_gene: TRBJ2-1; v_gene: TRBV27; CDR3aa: CASSLLEARDEQFF
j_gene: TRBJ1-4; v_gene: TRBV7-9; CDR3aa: CASSLGGINEKLFF
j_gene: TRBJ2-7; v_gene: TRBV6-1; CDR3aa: CASSDHGTPQAYEQYF
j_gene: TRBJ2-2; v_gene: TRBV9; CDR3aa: CASSKQGARGTGELFF
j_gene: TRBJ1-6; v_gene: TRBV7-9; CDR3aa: CASSLGESPLHF
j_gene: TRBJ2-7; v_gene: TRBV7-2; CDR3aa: CASSLAGGRLSYEQYF
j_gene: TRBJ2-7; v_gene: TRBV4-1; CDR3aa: CASSQLVPAEQYF
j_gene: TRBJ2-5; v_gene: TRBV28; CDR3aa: CASNTSGQGDEETQYF
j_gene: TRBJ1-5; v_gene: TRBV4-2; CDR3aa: CASSQLTGANNQPQHF
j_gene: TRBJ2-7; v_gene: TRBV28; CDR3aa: CASSQLTDEQYF
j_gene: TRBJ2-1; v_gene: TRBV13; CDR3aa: CASSSGTSGNSNEQFF
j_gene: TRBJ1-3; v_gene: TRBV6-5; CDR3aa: CASSSGQPGNTIYF
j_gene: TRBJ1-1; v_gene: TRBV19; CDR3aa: CASRLSGREAFF
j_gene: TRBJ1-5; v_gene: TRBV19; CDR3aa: CASSSWDRGGRNQPQHF
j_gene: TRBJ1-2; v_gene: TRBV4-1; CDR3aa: CASSQAGGTDYGYTF
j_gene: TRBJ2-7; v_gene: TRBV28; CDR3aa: CASGGTPGDEQYF
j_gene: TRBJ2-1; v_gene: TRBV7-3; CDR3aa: CASSLSGSTYNEQFF
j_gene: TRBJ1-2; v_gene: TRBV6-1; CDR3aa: CASSNTNYGYTF
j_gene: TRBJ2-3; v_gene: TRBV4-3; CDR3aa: CASSQDSKKYTQYF
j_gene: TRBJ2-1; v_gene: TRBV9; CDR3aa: CASSVGRLVGAEQFF
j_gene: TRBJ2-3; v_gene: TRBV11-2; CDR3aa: CASSLVPSGGGYTQYF
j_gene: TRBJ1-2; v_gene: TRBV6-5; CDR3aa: CASSYSYGENYGYTF
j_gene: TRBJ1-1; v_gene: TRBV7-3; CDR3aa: CASSSGVNTEAFF
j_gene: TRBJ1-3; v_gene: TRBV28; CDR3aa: CASSPSTGTGNTIYF
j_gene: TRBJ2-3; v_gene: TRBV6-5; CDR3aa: CASSSPGGLGTDTQYF
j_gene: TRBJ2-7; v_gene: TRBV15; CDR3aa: CATSRVAGTGTGSEQYF
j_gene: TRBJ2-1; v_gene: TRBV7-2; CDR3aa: CASSRERAHNEQFF
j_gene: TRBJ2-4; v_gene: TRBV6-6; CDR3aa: CASSYSRELEYQYF
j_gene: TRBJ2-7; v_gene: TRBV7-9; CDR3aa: CASSSGGQIYEQYF
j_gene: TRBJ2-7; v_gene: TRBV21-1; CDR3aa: CASSPRVQAGPYEQYF
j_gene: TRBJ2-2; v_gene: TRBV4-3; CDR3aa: CASSQVRTGELFF
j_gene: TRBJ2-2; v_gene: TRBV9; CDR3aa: CASSVDPGSGGELFF
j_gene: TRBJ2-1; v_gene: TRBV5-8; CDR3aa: CASSFRTSGRGEQFF
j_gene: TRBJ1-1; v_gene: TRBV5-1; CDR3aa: CASSGTGTSNTEAFF
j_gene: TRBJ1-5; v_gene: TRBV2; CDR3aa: CASSTGSHQPQHF
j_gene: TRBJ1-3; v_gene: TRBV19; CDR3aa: CASSPLGAGNTIYF
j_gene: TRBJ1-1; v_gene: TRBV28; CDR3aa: CASSRPGALGTEAFF
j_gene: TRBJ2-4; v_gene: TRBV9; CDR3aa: CASSVDPLAGDLAKNIQYF
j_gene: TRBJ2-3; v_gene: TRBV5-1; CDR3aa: CASSLWTGETDTQYF
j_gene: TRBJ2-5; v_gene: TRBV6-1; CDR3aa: CASTKASGDRETQYF
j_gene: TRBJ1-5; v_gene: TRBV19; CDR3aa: CASTMAPRGNQPQHF
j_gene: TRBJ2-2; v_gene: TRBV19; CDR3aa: CASSITPGSGELFF
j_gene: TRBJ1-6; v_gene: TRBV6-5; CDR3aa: CASSSSAGYNSPLHF
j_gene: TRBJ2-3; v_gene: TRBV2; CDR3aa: CASSEGTGVDTQYF
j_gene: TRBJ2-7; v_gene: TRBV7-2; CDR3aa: CASSLAGGPVYEQYF